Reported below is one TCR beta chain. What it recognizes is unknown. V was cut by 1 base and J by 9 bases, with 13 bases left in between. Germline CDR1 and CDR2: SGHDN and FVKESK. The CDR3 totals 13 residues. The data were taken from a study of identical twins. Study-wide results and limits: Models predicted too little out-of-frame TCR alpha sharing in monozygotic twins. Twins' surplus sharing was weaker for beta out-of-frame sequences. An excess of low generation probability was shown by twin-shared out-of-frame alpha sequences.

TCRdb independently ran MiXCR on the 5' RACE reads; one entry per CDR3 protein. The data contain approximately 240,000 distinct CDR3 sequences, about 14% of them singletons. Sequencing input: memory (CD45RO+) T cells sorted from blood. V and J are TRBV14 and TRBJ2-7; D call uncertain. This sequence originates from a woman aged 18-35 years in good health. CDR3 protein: CASSQGYLSGQYF. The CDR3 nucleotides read TGTGCCAGCAGCCAAGGTTACCTTTCGGGGCAGTACTTC. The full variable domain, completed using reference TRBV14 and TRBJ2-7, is EAGVTQFPSHSVIEKGQTVTLRCDPISGHDNLYWYRRVMGKEIKFLLHFVKESKQDESGMPNNRFLAERTGGTYSTLKVQPAELEDSGVYFCASSQGYLSGQYFGPGTRLTVT.